These 9 T cell receptor beta chains were all obtained from the same sample, sequenced in a study of blood T cell repertoires in COVID-19. The repertoire was sequenced with immunoSEQ multiplex PCR; TCRdb's copy has only in-frame clones and lacks some. The repertoire holds about 250,000 clones, with about four fifths as singletons. The specimen sequenced was peripheral blood. These TCRs come from a woman in her seventies with acute or convalescent COVID-19.

This rearrangement joins TRBV27 to TRBJ2-1; TRBD2 matches 13 bases. The CDR3 has 15 amino acids. J gave up 7 bases and V 3 bases, and 3 bases lay outside the gene matches. Germline values: CDR1 MNHEY, CDR2 SMNVEV (reference sequence). DNA of the CDR3: TGTGCCAGCAGTTTGACTAGCGGGGGGAAAAATGAGCAGTTCTTC. It encodes CASSLTSGGKNEQFF.

This clone was counted only a few times. The V and J genes are TRBV4-1 and TRBJ2-4; maybe TRBD2 (6 bases). Looked up from germline, CDR1 is MGHRA and CDR2 is YSYEKL. The CDR3 is made up of 17 amino acids. Between the trimmed V and J ends, which lost 4 bases and 0 bases, there was a span of 16 bases. CDR3 region: CASSLQGGSLAKNIQYF. CDR3 in DNA: TGCGCCAGCAGCCTCCAAGGAGGGTCGCTAGCCAAAAACATTCAGTACTTC.

Only one count was recorded for this clone. J is TRBJ2-1 and V is TRBV10-3, with TRBD2 identical over 10 bases. Germline V CDR1 and CDR2: ENHRY, SYGVKD. This CDR3 is built from 15 residues. Trimming removed 0 bases from V and 5 bases from J; junction bases left unmatched: 1. This chain's CDR3 is CAISESLAGDNEQFF. The CDR3 nucleotides are TGTGCCATCAGTGAGTCCCTAGCGGGGGACAATGAGCAGTTCTTC.

The CDR3 is CASSFELGGREKLFF. For the CDR3, the DNA is TGTGCCAGCAGCTTTGAACTTGGGGGCCGCGAAAAACTGTTTTTT. This chain links TRBV12-1 with TRBJ1-4; the table's TRBD1 call for D was not verified on the DNA. TRBV12-1 is annotated as a pseudogene. This CDR3 region has 15 residues.

This rearrangement joins TRBV12-3 or TRBV12-4 to TRBJ2-7; TRBD1 matches at 9 bases. The CDR3 extends over 12 amino acids. The trim removed 8 bases at V and 6 bases at J, leaving 5 bases unmatched. The CDR3 nucleotides are TGTGCCAGCGGGAGGACAGGGGCCGAGCAGTACTTC. Translating gives CASGRTGAEQYF.

This chain uses TRBV19 with TRBJ2-3; D is undetermined. The V gene's germline CDR1 is LNHDA and CDR2 SQIVND (reference sequence). V was shortened by 0 bases and J by 2 bases, with 9 bases between the two germline ends. The CDR3 spans 15 residues. In DNA form, the CDR3 reads TGTGCCAGTAGTATAGAGGTTTCAGACACAGATACGCAGTATTTT. It yields the protein CASSIEVSDTDTQYF.

The V gene is TRBV29-1, the J gene TRBJ1-2; the match to TRBD1 covers 8 bases. The germline V gene encodes CDR1 SQVTM and CDR2 ANQGSEA. This CDR3 has 12 residues. J was trimmed by 8 bases and V by 3 bases; bases with no gene match: 5. The CDR3 DNA is TGCAGCGTTGACAGGGGGCAATACGGCTACACCTTC. Protein: CSVDRGQYGYTF.

This clone was counted a single time. The gene calls are TRBV7-9 and TRBJ1-5; D is undetermined. Germline V gene data show CDR1 as SEHNR and CDR2 as FQNEAQ (reference sequence). CDR3 length equals 14 residues. Trimming removed 5 bases at V and 1 base at J, with 9 bases between. The CDR3 DNA reads TGTGCCAGCAGCCCTTCAGGAAGCAATCAGCCCCAGCATTTT. It encodes CASSPSGSNQPQHF.

The V gene is TRBV30, the J gene TRBJ1-6; D is uncertain. Trimming took off 3 bases at V and 5 bases at J, with 5 bases between the two ends. In germline, CDR1 is GTSNPN, CDR2 SVGIG (reference sequence). The CDR3 covers 12 residues. CDR3 in DNA: TGTGCCTGGAGCCGCGATAATTCACCCCTCCACTTT. Translated, it gives CAWSRDNSPLHF.